These 29 T cell receptor beta chains originate from one sample sequenced in a study of CD8+CD57+ T cells in acquired aplastic anemia. An expansion of CD8+CD57+ cells by flow cytometry had been shown in patients chosen for sequencing. TCR beta VDJ and CDR3 profiles were obtained from a genomic DNA template. TCRdb reanalysed the reads using MiXCR and keeps one entry per CDR3 protein. The sample carries some 200,000 distinct CDR3 sequences, under 55% recorded once. Source material: sorted CD4+, CD8+, or CD8+CD57+ T cells (not recorded which) from PBMCs. All receptors derive from a human donor with aplastic anemia.

Of note for this clonotype: It may be a read error: a sequence one base away is much more abundant. The chain couples TRBV29-1 to TRBJ2-1; D might be TRBD2 (5 bases). Per germline, CDR1 SQVTM and CDR2 ANQGSEA. The CDR3 contains 14 residues. Trimming left V 7 bases short and J 8 bases short, with 21 bases between. Here the CDR3 reads CSAGGRSQRDEQFF. Here the CDR3 DNA reads TGCAGCGCTGGTGGGAGAAGTCAAAGGGATGAGCAGTTCTTC.

The rearrangement uses TRBV5-6 and TRBJ2-7; D possibly corresponds to TRBD1 (6 bases). Germline V gene lookup returns CDR1 SGHDT and CDR2 YYEEEE. The CDR3 consists of 14 residues. Trimming cost V 0 bases and J 6 bases, with 13 bases left between them. The CDR3 region is CASSLGWQGSEQYF. The CDR3, as DNA: TGTGCCAGCAGCTTGGGTTGGCAGGGGAGCGAGCAGTACTTC. The entire variable domain, with the rest obtained from reference TRBV5-6 and TRBJ2-7, is as follows: DAGVTQSPTHLIKTRGQQVTLRCSPKSGHDTVSWYQQALGQGPQFIFQYYEEEERQRGNFPDRFSGHQFPNYSSELNVNALLLGDSALYLCASSLGWQGSEQYFGPGTRLTVT.

This clonotype was found a few times. With a much larger clone just one base away, this may be a read error. The CDR3 bases are TGTGCCAGCAGCTTAAGACTAGCGGAGCAAAGGCAGTACTTC. Its protein product is CASSLRLAEQRQYF. The J gene is TRBJ2-7, the V gene TRBV7-2; TRBD2 agrees at 9 bases. The CDR3 has 14 amino acids. Trimming cost V 2 bases and J 9 bases; bases outside gene matches: 8. Germline lookup yields CDR1 SGHTA and CDR2 FQGNSA.

This chain uses TRBV12-3 or TRBV12-4 with TRBJ1-5; a weak D match, TRBD1 (5 bases). The CDR3 consists of 14 residues. Deletions cut 1 base from V and 6 bases from J, with 10 bases between. Here the CDR3 DNA reads TGTGCCAGCAGTTTAGGGGGGTTTGGTCAGCCCCAGCATTTT. Translation: CASSLGGFGQPQHF.

This clonotype has more than one count but fewer than ten. The rearrangement links TRBV3-1 to TRBJ2-1; TRBD2 agrees at 7 bases. The CDR3 sequence is 16 residues long. Germline V gives CDR1 LGHDT, CDR2 YNNKEL (reference sequence). The V segment lost 4 bases and the J segment 5 bases; nucleotides outside the gene matches: 11. CDR3 residues: CASSPQAASGNNEQFF. As DNA, the CDR3 is TGTGCCAGCAGCCCACAGGCGGCTAGCGGAAACAATGAGCAGTTCTTC.

This clonotype has only one observation. The chain joins TRBV25-1 to TRBJ1-1, with D hard to call. The germline V gene encodes CDR1 MGHDK and CDR2 SYGVNS. V was pared by 7 bases and J by 0 bases, with 15 bases between. This CDR3 contains 15 residues. The CDR3 spells CASTRRGVVNTEAFF. CDR3 sequence (DNA): TGTGCCAGCACCCGGCGCGGGGTTGTGAACACTGAAGCTTTCTTT.

This chain uses TRBV2 with TRBJ2-3; tentatively, D is TRBD1 (5 bases). CDR3 length equals 13 residues. The V end lost 4 bases, the J end lost 3 bases, and 8 bases lay between the germline ends. From germline, CDR1 is SNHLY and CDR2 FYNNEI. Written as DNA, the CDR3 is TGTGCCAGCAGTGCCAGGGAAACAGATACGCAGTATTTT. Protein sequence: CASSARETDTQYF.

This clonotype was found a few times. The CDR3 ends on some other residue instead of the conserved phenylalanine or tryptophan, so this is likely a read error. The genes are TRBV9 and TRBJ1-2; 7 positions match TRBD1. V was pared by 6 bases and J by 3 bases, with 8 bases of the junction left unmatched. The germline gives CDR1 SGDLS, CDR2 YYNGEE. The CDR3 is made up of 14 amino acids. CDR3: CASTGGGFYYGYTL. The CDR3, as DNA: TGTGCCAGCACTGGAGGGGGCTTCTACTATGGCTACACCCTC.

Turning to this clonotype: One end of the junction varies from germline; a read error may be responsible. The chain carries TRBV29-1 and TRBJ2-7, with D maybe TRBD2 (6 bases). This CDR3 has 14 residues. Per germline, CDR1 SQVTM and CDR2 ANQGSEA. Here the CDR3 DNA reads TGCTGCGTTTACGTAGCGGCGAGCTCCTACGAGCAGTACTTC. Translated, it gives CCVYVAASSYEQYF.

V and J are TRBV29-1 and TRBJ2-3; D remains ambiguous. The CDR3 length is 14 residues. V was clipped by 5 bases and J by 4 bases, with 16 bases between them. Germline V gene data show CDR1 as SQVTM and CDR2 as ANQGSEA. CDR3 DNA sequence: TGCAGCGTTAAAGGAACCGGTGAGGCAGATACGCAGTATTTT. Residues: CSVKGTGEADTQYF.

The chain links TRBV19 to TRBJ1-6, with D perhaps TRBD1 (6 bases). V dropped 2 bases and J dropped 6 bases, with 14 bases sitting between them. Germline loops: CDR1 LNHDA, CDR2 SQIVND (reference sequence). The CDR3 is made up of 16 amino acids. The CDR3 DNA is TGTGCCAGTAGTATACTCGGGACACCAGGTAATTCACCCCTCCACTTT. Amino acids: CASSILGTPGNSPLHF.

This clonotype was counted once. The chain links TRBV7-2 to TRBJ1-1, with 7 bases identical to TRBD1. Trimming cost V 6 bases and J 0 bases; bases outside gene matches: 4. Germline assignment: CDR1 SGHTA and CDR2 FQGNSA. The CDR3 loop spans 14 amino acids. DNA for the CDR3: TGTGCCAGCAGACAGGGGAGGATGAACACTGAAGCTTTCTTT. It yields the protein CASRQGRMNTEAFF.

The table lists this clonotype with a count of one. The rearrangement joins TRBV11-2 to TRBJ1-6; possible D gene TRBD1, 6 bases. Between the trimmed V and J ends, which lost 5 bases and 5 bases, there was a span of 19 bases. Per germline, CDR1 SGHAT and CDR2 FQNNGV. There are 17 residues in the CDR3. CDR3 loop: CASSPGRGALDNSPLHF. In DNA form, the CDR3 reads TGTGCCAGCAGCCCGGGCAGGGGTGCCCTAGATAATTCACCCCTCCACTTT. The variable domain in full, with the rest retrieved from reference TRBV11-2 and TRBJ1-6, is EAGVAQSPRYKIIEKRQSVAFWCNPISGHATLYWYQQILGQGPKLLIQFQNNGVVDDSQLPKDRFSAERLKGVDSTLKIQPAKLEDSAVYLCASSPGRGALDNSPLHFGNGTRLTVT.

This chain joins TRBV7-2 and TRBJ1-2; 12 nucleotides agree with TRBD1. V lost 5 bases to trimming and J lost 7 bases; unmatched junction nucleotides: 8. This CDR3 has 15 amino acids. Germline CDR1 and CDR2: SGHTA and FQGNSA. This CDR3 reads CASSGPGQGASGYTF. CDR3 nucleotide sequence: TGTGCCAGCAGCGGACCGGGACAGGGGGCTAGTGGCTACACCTTC.

V is TRBV27 and J is TRBJ1-1; 12 bases line up with TRBD1. Losses at the gene ends were 5 bases for V and 7 bases for J; bases not matched to a gene: 11. CDR3 length: 16 residues. The germline V gene has CDR1 MNHEY and CDR2 SMNVEV (reference sequence). CDR3: CASSRIRDRGRGEAFF. In DNA form, the CDR3 reads TGTGCCAGCAGTCGCATCCGGGACAGGGGGCGAGGTGAAGCTTTCTTT.

The CDR3 loop is CASSFGGALNTEAFF. CDR3 in DNA: TGTGCCAGCAGTTTCGGCGGGGCATTGAACACTGAAGCTTTCTTT. V gene TRBV12-3 or TRBV12-4 combines with J gene TRBJ1-1; D might be TRBD1 (5 bases). The CDR3 covers 15 residues. The V and J ends lost 3 bases and 0 bases respectively, with 11 bases between them.

J is TRBJ1-5 and V is TRBV24-1; TRBD1 matches 10 bases. This CDR3 is 17 amino acids long. Germline trimming cut 2 bases from V and 5 bases from J; bases unmatched to any gene: 8. CDR1 and CDR2 (germline): KGHDR, SFDVKD. CDR3 sequence: CATSDCCDRGRDQPQHF. The CDR3 DNA follows: TGTGCCACCAGTGATTGTTGTGACAGGGGGCGCGATCAGCCCCAGCATTTT.

The chain carries TRBV5-6 and TRBJ2-3; a possible D gene is TRBD2 (5 bases). Germline CDR1 reads SGHDT; CDR2 reads YYEEEE. The germline V and J ends were trimmed by 3 bases and 0 bases, with 14 bases remaining between them. This CDR3 spans 16 amino acids. For the CDR3, the DNA is TGTGCCAGCAGCTACGGACTTGACGGAAGCACAGATACGCAGTATTTT. Translating it yields CASSYGLDGSTDTQYF.

There are many counts of this clonotype. The chain couples TRBV5-8 to TRBJ2-7, with TRBD1 identical over 7 bases. Trimming removed 0 bases from V and 0 bases from J; junction bases left unmatched: 3. Germline V gene data show CDR1 as SGHTS and CDR2 as YDEGEE. The CDR3 runs to 15 residues. The CDR3 DNA is TGTGCCAGCAGCTTGGGGGGACAGTCCTCCTACGAGCAGTACTTC. This codes for CASSLGGQSSYEQYF.

Comments on this clonotype: Since the CDR3 does not end with the conserved phenylalanine or tryptophan, this likely comes from a read error. This chain connects TRBV10-3 to TRBJ2-7; D uncertain. This CDR3 contains 14 residues. CDR1 ENHRY and CDR2 SYGVKD come from the germline V gene. CDR3 in DNA: TGTGCCAGCAGTCCCAGACCAACCTCCTACGAGCAGTACCTC. Amino acids: CASSPRPTSYEQYL.

The J gene is TRBJ1-2, the V gene TRBV15, with 9 nucleotides matching TRBD1. Per germline, CDR1 LNHNV and CDR2 YYDKDF (reference sequence). The CDR3 extends over 15 amino acids. V lost 3 bases to trimming and J lost 4 bases; unmatched junction nucleotides: 6. The CDR3 spells CATSSDRDRAYGYTF. The CDR3 nucleotides are TGTGCCACCAGCAGTGACCGGGACAGGGCCTATGGCTACACCTTC.

The V and J genes are TRBV2 and TRBJ2-2; 8 positions agree with TRBD1. This CDR3 region has 15 residues. Looked up from germline, CDR1 is SNHLY and CDR2 is FYNNEI. Trimming at V came to 6 bases and at J to 6 bases, leaving 9 bases not matched to a gene. The CDR3 region has the DNA TGTGCCAGCAGCTCGGGACAGGTCAGCCCCGGGGAGCTGTTTTTT. As protein: CASSSGQVSPGELFF.

This clonotype has just a few counts. V and J are TRBV30 and TRBJ2-1, with D perhaps assigned TRBD1 or TRBD2 (6 bases each). The V and J ends lost 6 bases and 10 bases respectively, with 22 bases between them. Germline-derived CDR1 and CDR2 are GTSNPN and SVGIG (reference sequence). The CDR3 contains 14 residues. The CDR3 nucleotides read TGTGCCTGTAAGGGGGGAGGAGGATCATGGGAGCAGTTCTTC. This translates into CACKGGGGSWEQFF.

The rearrangement uses TRBV2 and TRBJ2-1, with unresolved D. CDR3 length equals 11 residues. Germline CDR1 reads SNHLY; CDR2 reads FYNNEI. V was cut by 3 bases and J by 7 bases, with 4 bases left in between. The CDR3 reads CASSDVNEQFF. CDR3 DNA: TGTGCCAGCAGTGATGTAAATGAGCAGTTCTTC.

Concerning this clonotype: A much larger clone sits a single nucleotide away, making a read error possible. The chain employs TRBV2 and TRBJ1-4, with a possible D match to TRBD1 (6 bases). CDR3 length equals 15 residues. Germline V gene sequence: CDR1 SNHLY, CDR2 FYNNEI. This chain's CDR3 is CASGESGGRGEKLFF. Written as DNA, the CDR3 is TGTGCCAGCGGTGAATCGGGGGGCCGGGGTGAAAAACTGTTTTTT.

This clonotype was seen a handful of times. The chain combines TRBV7-8 with TRBJ2-7; D ambiguous. Germline-derived CDR1 and CDR2 are SGHVS and FQNEAQ. V was pared by 5 bases and J by 3 bases, with 11 bases between. This CDR3 region has 13 residues. The CDR3, as DNA: TGTGCCAGCAGCCAAGAAACGGGCTACGAGCAGTACTTC. It yields the protein CASSQETGYEQYF.

This clonotype was picked up a small number of times. The chain carries TRBV7-8 and TRBJ2-5; a possible D gene is TRBD1 (7 bases). The CDR3 is made up of 15 amino acids. Germline values: CDR1 SGHVS, CDR2 FQNEAQ. The ends were cut back, 11 bases at V and 5 bases at J, with 24 bases in the middle. In DNA, the CDR3 is TGTGCCTCGGAGGGGAGAGACAGGGCGGGTGAGACCCAGTACTTC. This translates into CASEGRDRAGETQYF.

V is TRBV7-9 and J is TRBJ1-6; D unclear. The CDR3 totals 15 residues. V lost 3 bases and J lost 10, with 16 bases in between. Germline lookup yields CDR1 SEHNR and CDR2 FQNEAQ (reference sequence). The CDR3 reads CASSFGERLGSPLHF. The CDR3 DNA sequence: TGTGCCAGCAGCTTCGGGGAGAGGTTGGGGTCACCCCTCCACTTT.

At least ten counts were recorded for this clonotype. V gene TRBV9 combines with J gene TRBJ1-1; D is uncertain. The V end was cut by 0 bases, the J end by 5 bases, with 8 bases between. Germline-derived CDR1 and CDR2 are SGDLS and YYNGEE. CDR3 size: 13 residues. The CDR3: CASSVESSTEAFF. The CDR3 DNA reads as TGTGCCAGCAGCGTAGAGAGCAGTACTGAAGCTTTCTTT.